Sequencing of this TCR beta chain was carried out in a study of T cells after yellow fever vaccination. Notes on the study in general: FACS-sorted repertoires could harbor abundant contaminating bulk-population clonotypes. Peak timing came faster in the weaker secondary response, day 5 versus 15. Subsequent to the booster, the majority of primary-vaccination clones reappeared (around 97% CD4, 88% CD8).

The CDR3 is 15 residues long. Trimming shortened V by 3 bases and J by 7 bases, and 18 bases separated the two germline ends. The V gene's germline CDR1 is MDHEN and CDR2 SYDVKM. One entry per CDR3 protein results from TCRdb running MiXCR on the 5' RACE reads. The sample consists of over 65,000 distinct CDR3 sequences, about an eighth of them appearing once. The chain has TRBV28 and TRBJ1-2; D call uncertain. This TCR was recovered from a man younger than 35 who received the YFV17D yellow fever vaccine. Sequenced here: CD8+ T cells not binding an NS4B(214-222) dextramer, sorted from PBMCs, sampled 21 days after the first yellow fever vaccination. CDR3 region: CASSLVIGTSGGYTF. The CDR3 DNA reads TGTGCCAGCAGTTTGGTAATTGGAACATCTGGTGGCTACACCTTC.